This T cell receptor (beta chain) comes out of a study of naive and memory T cell subsets. Points from the study as a whole: Findings for naive and memory subsets could not be checked against ground truth. Activation and differentiation may alter RNA-based TCR counts. Possibly reflecting memory cells re-expressing CD45RA, a few larger clonotypes occurred in naive repertoires, especially CD8. From naive to CM, EM and EMRA, diversity decreased and Gini increased.

The beta constant-region primer was an equimolar mix of two oligonucleotides covering TRBC1 and TRBC2. The ligated cDNA underwent four PCR rounds using SP2 and nested alpha and beta constant-region primers. A 12-nucleotide UMI and the SP2 primer were added to the cDNA 3' end by oligonucleotide ligation. MiXCR was run by TCRdb on the UMI-ligation and nested PCR reads, yielding one entry per CDR3 protein. The sample lists approximately 150,000 distinct CDR3 sequences; 22% were seen once. Looked up from germline, CDR1 is MDHEN and CDR2 is SYDVKM. This CDR3 is 12 amino acids long. V was cut by 3 bases and J by 8 bases, with 7 bases left in between. This clonotype has only a few counts. Its target is unknown.

The chain uses TRBV28 and TRBJ1-4; tentatively, D is TRBD1 (5 bases). This TCR derives from a human donor in good health. The sequencing sample was made of naive CD4+ T cells from blood. The CDR3, as DNA: TGTGCCAGCAGTTTTAGGGACGAAAAACTGTTTTTT. As protein: CASSFRDEKLFF.